This TCR beta chain was captured in a study of Graves' ophthalmopathy and Graves' hyperthyroidism. This clonotype was observed at least ten times. The antigen is not known. The germline CDR1 and CDR2 sequences are SGHTA and FQGNSA. Trimming removed 4 bases at V and 5 bases at J, with 17 bases between. The CDR3 runs to 15 residues. Regarding the study as a whole: Among thyroid clonotypes expanded above 0.001 frequency, most also appeared in blood.

RNA served as the template for amplifying TCR beta CDR3 regions. An opening RT-PCR round employed HTBI primers and preceded a second-round multiplex PCR. TCRdb fed the multiplex PCR reads into MiXCR, producing one record per CDR3 protein. The sample consists of 620,000 or so distinct CDR3 sequences, about 20% of them appearing once. Ophthalmopathy absent within 18 months of follow-up marked hyperthyroidism as stable. Only newly diagnosed hyperthyroidism patients aged 18 to 65, with under 2 months' duration, were enrolled. Clinical symptoms, serum thyroxine, TRAb, thyroid ultrasound and orbital computed tomography were relied on for diagnosis.

This clonotype was sampled from a woman in her late teens or twenties with stable Graves' hyperthyroidism. Some clones in this sample may be carry-over from other donors' samples. The sequenced material came from peripheral blood. The rearrangement joins TRBV7-2 to TRBJ1-1, with a weak D call TRBD1 (6 bases). The CDR3 nucleotides read TGTGCCAGCAGCTCTAGCGGCAGGGGTGTAACTGAAGCTTTCTTT. Protein sequence: CASSSSGRGVTEAFF. The whole variable domain, remainder taken from reference TRBV7-2 and TRBJ1-1, is GAGVSQSPSNKVTEKGKDVELRCDPISGHTALYWYRQSLGQGLEFLIYFQGNSAPDKSGLPSDRFSAERTGGSVSTLTIQRTQQEDSAVYLCASSSSGRGVTEAFFGQGTRLTVV.